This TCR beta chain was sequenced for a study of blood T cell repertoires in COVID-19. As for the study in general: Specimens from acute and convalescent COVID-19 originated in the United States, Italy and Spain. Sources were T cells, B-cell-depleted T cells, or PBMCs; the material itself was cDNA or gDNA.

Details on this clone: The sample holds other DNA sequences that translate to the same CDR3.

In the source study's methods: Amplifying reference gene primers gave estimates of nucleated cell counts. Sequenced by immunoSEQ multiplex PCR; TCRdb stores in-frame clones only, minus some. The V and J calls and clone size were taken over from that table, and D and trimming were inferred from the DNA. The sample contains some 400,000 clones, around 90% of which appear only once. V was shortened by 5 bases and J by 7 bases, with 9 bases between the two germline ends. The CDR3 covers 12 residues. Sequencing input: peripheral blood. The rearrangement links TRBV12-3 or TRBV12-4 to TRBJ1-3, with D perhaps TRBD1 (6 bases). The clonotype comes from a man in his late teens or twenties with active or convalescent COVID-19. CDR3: CASSPQGNTIYF. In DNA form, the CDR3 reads TGTGCCAGCAGTCCCCAGGGGAACACCATATATTTT.